This TCR beta chain derives from a study of shared clonotypes between healthy human individuals. As to this clone: What it binds is not known.

Memory CD4+ cells were the fraction left after CD45RA+ naive selection. Assay used: immunoSEQ multiplex PCR; TCRdb lists only in-frame clones, some missing. The sample has approximately 2.1 million clones; over 90% are singletons. V gave up 6 bases and J gave up 4 bases; unmatched junction bases: 8. The germline CDR1 and CDR2 sequences are MNHNY and SVGAGI (reference sequence). The CDR3 consists of 14 residues. Study-wide results and caveats: Clonotype sharing among donors, it was expected, would be affected by sequencing depth. Non-shared clonotypes showed lower generation probabilities than clonotypes common to all four donors.

This sequence was found in a man between 18 and 29 years old in good health. Some clones in this sample may be carry-over from other donors' samples. This chain links TRBV6-6 with TRBJ1-2; 7 nucleotides match TRBD1. The sequencing input was naive CD4+ T cells from PBMCs. The subset was: CD45RA+ positively selected. CDR3 region: CASSPGGIGYGYTF. For the CDR3, the DNA is TGTGCCAGCAGCCCAGGGGGTATCGGCTATGGCTACACCTTC.